The 5 T cell receptor beta chains below were found in one sample sequenced in a study of blood T cell repertoires in COVID-19. Sequenced by immunoSEQ multiplex PCR; TCRdb stores in-frame clones only, minus some. The table has 100,000 or so clones, approximately 79% seen once. Sequencing used peripheral blood. Receptor source: a man aged 65 to 79 with active or convalescent COVID-19.

The V call is TRBV7-9, the J call TRBJ1-5; no reliable D call. The germline gives CDR1 SEHNR, CDR2 FQNEAQ (reference sequence). The CDR3 covers 12 residues. V was trimmed by 3 bases and J by 11 bases, leaving 11 bases between them. The CDR3 loop reads CASSFIEGAQHF. CDR3 coding DNA: TGTGCCAGCAGCTTCATTGAGGGTGCCCAGCATTTT.

The rearrangement joins TRBV3-1 (or the pseudogene TRBV3-2) to TRBJ2-3; 14 nucleotides match TRBD2. This CDR3 comprises 18 residues. The V segment lost 4 bases and the J segment 6 bases; nucleotides outside the gene matches: 12. Germline-derived CDR1 and CDR2 are LGHDT and YNNKEL (reference sequence). CDR3 nucleotide sequence: TGTGCCAGCAGCCCCCTCCGGACTAGCGGGGGGCCCACTGATACGCAGTATTTT. Translating it yields CASSPLRTSGGPTDTQYF.

The chain recombines TRBV7-9 with TRBJ2-3; tentative D call: TRBD2 (5 bases). The germline V and J ends were trimmed by 3 bases and 5 bases, with 6 bases remaining between them. Germline CDR1 and CDR2: SEHNR and FQNEAQ (reference sequence). The CDR3 spans 12 residues. CDR3 sequence reads: CASSFGEDTQYF. In DNA form, the CDR3 reads TGTGCCAGCAGCTTCGGGGAAGATACGCAGTATTTT.

The gene calls are TRBV24-1 and TRBJ1-2, with D uncertain. Germline V CDR1 and CDR2: KGHDR, SFDVKD. CDR3 length: 15 residues. V lost 5 bases to trimming and J lost 4 bases, with 16 bases between them. CDR3 in amino acids: CATSGGLAEGYGYTF. CDR3 DNA: TGTGCCACCAGTGGAGGCTTGGCAGAGGGCTATGGCTACACCTTC.

The gene calls are TRBV7-9 and TRBJ1-6, with 9 nucleotides matching TRBD1. With 7 bases clipped from V and 7 bases from J, the junction kept 8 bases outside the gene matches. Germline CDR1 SEHNR, CDR2 FQNEAQ (reference sequence). The length of the CDR3 is 15 residues. Written as DNA, the CDR3 is TGTGCCAGCACCGCTCCCGGGACAGGGAATTCACCCCTCCACTTT. This codes for CASTAPGTGNSPLHF. Complete variable domain (other parts from reference TRBV7-9 and TRBJ1-6): DTGVSQNPRHKITKRGQNVTFRCDPISEHNRLYWYRQTLGQGPEFLTYFQNEAQLEKSRLLSDRFSAERPKGSFSTLEIQRTEQGDSAMYLCASTAPGTGNSPLHFGNGTRLTVT.